The 19 T cell receptor beta chains below all came from one sample that was sequenced in a study of cytomegalovirus exposure and HLA in healthy donors. Amplification used 60 Vbeta primers and 13 Jbeta primers. The data were produced by immunoSEQ multiplex PCR, yet TCRdb's version contains in-frame clones alone and is incomplete. The table records some 110,000 clones, 60% to 85% of them present only once. Sequenced sample: PBMCs. These receptor sequences come from a man aged 40-49 years in good health and CMV-seronegative.

The rearrangement links TRBV5-4 to TRBJ2-4; tentatively, D is TRBD1 (5 bases). The CDR3 has 16 amino acids. CDR1 and CDR2 from the germline V gene are SGHNT and YYREEE (reference sequence). Trimming removed 2 bases at V and 3 bases at J, with 15 bases between. In DNA, the CDR3 is TGTGCCAGCAGCTTTTTGGACACTGTGGGCAAAAACATTCAGTACTTC. This gives the protein CASSFLDTVGKNIQYF.

The chain joins TRBV25-1 to TRBJ1-1; D remains unclear. The V end was cut by 4 bases, the J end by 1 base, with 7 bases between. This CDR3 spans 13 amino acids. Per germline, CDR1 MGHDK and CDR2 SYGVNS. The CDR3 loop reads CASSAPPNTEAFF. In DNA form, the CDR3 reads TGTGCCAGCAGTGCCCCTCCGAACACTGAAGCTTTCTTT.

The chain carries TRBV18 and TRBJ2-4; 9 bases line up with TRBD1. The CDR3 is 17 residues long. The V and J ends lost 2 bases and 2 bases, in that order; junction bases with no gene match: 7. Germline CDR1 KGHSH, CDR2 LQKENI. CDR3: CASSPGPGQGSKNIQYF. CDR3 DNA: TGTGCCAGCTCACCAGGTCCGGGACAGGGATCCAAAAACATTCAGTACTTC. The full variable domain, rest sourced from reference TRBV18 and TRBJ2-4, is NAGVMQNPRHLVRRRGQEARLRCSPMKGHSHVYWYRQLPEEGLKFMVYLQKENIIDESGMPKERFSAEFPKEGPSILRIQQVVRGDSAAYFCASSPGPGQGSKNIQYFGAGTRLSVL.

The V call is TRBV7-3, the J call TRBJ2-6, with TRBD1 identical over 8 bases. The V segment lost 3 bases and the J segment 2 bases; nucleotides outside the gene matches: 3. The CDR3 totals 16 residues. Looked up from germline, CDR1 is SGHTA and CDR2 is FQGTGA. The CDR3 bases are TGTGCCAGCAGCTTGAAACAGGGGGCTGGGGCCAACGTCCTGACTTTC. Encoded protein: CASSLKQGAGANVLTF.

The chain has TRBV7-2 and TRBJ2-7; 12 nucleotides match TRBD1. Unmatched junction bases numbered 7, after V lost 4 bases and J lost 3 bases. The CDR3 spans 16 residues. The germline V gene has CDR1 SGHTA and CDR2 FQGNSA. CDR3 in DNA: TGTGCCAGCAGCTCAGCCGGGACAGGGGGCTTCTACGAGCAGTACTTC. This gives the protein CASSSAGTGGFYEQYF.

The rearrangement uses TRBV6-5 and TRBJ1-2; TRBD1 is a possible D gene (5 bases). Germline lookup yields CDR1 MNHEY and CDR2 SVGAGI. Trimming left V 5 bases short and J 4 bases short, with 11 bases between. This CDR3 spans 13 amino acids. The CDR3 protein is CASSTPGGYGYTF. In DNA, the CDR3 is TGTGCCAGCAGTACCCCGGGGGGCTATGGCTACACCTTC.

The chain joins TRBV29-1 to TRBJ2-1; 8 bases match TRBD2. The trim removed 4 bases at V and 3 bases at J, leaving 11 bases unmatched. Germline V lookup: CDR1 SQVTM, CDR2 ANQGSEA. This CDR3 has 16 amino acids. The CDR3 is CSVGYVPGLDYNEQFF. CDR3 nucleotide sequence: TGCAGCGTTGGCTATGTCCCGGGACTAGACTACAATGAGCAGTTCTTC.

This clone was observed once. The gene calls are TRBV27 and TRBJ2-1, with TRBD2 matching over 7 bases. CDR1 is MNHEY, CDR2 SMNVEV, per germline (reference sequence). V was pared by 2 bases and J by 10 bases, with 2 bases of the junction left unmatched. CDR3 length: 12 residues. CDR3 DNA sequence: TGTGCCAGCAGTTTAACAGCGGGGGAGCAGTTCTTC. Translating gives CASSLTAGEQFF.

The sample holds a few counts of this clone. One junction end disagrees with the germline gene, perhaps due to a read error. V is TRBV4-1 and J is TRBJ2-7; 12 bases map to TRBD2. Germline V gene lookup returns CDR1 MGHRA and CDR2 YSYEKL. This CDR3 has 16 amino acids. The CDR3 sequence is CASSQDPSGGAYEQYF. The CDR3 DNA reads as TGTGCCAGCAGCCAAGATCCTAGCGGGGGGGCTTATGAGCAGTACTTC.

The chain employs TRBV19 and TRBJ1-5; D is possibly TRBD1 (6 bases). CDR3 length: 14 amino acids. Deletions cut 7 bases from V and 1 base from J, with 11 bases between. Germline CDR1 reads LNHDA; CDR2 reads SQIVND (reference sequence). CDR3 nucleotide sequence: TGTGCCAGTACAAAGACAGGCAGCAATCAGCCCCAGCATTTT. Its translation: CASTKTGSNQPQHF.

This CDR3 is CASSRGSGFYTDTQYF. CDR3 DNA sequence: TGTGCCAGCAGCAGGGGGTCCGGTTTCTACACAGATACGCAGTATTTT. The chain couples TRBV25-1 to TRBJ2-3; 7 bases align to TRBD1. This CDR3 is 16 amino acids long. The junction had 11 bases not matched to a gene; V was cut back by 6 bases and J by 2 bases. Germline CDR1 reads MGHDK; CDR2 reads SYGVNS.

This chain links TRBV5-5 with TRBJ1-2, with 7 bases lining up with TRBD1. The CDR3 extends over 11 amino acids. CDR1 is SGHKS, CDR2 YYEKEE, per germline (reference sequence). V lost 4 bases to trimming and J lost 10 bases; unmatched junction nucleotides: 4. The CDR3 region has the DNA TGTGCCAGCAGCCGGGACAGCTACTACACCTTC. Translation: CASSRDSYYTF.

The chain employs TRBV29-1 and TRBJ2-4, with TRBD1 matching over 8 bases. The CDR3 consists of 13 residues. With V trimmed by 3 bases and J by 5 bases, 3 bases remained unmatched. Germline V gives CDR1 SQVTM, CDR2 ANQGSEA. The DNA for the CDR3 is TGCAGCGTTGAGTACAGGGGGGAAAACATTCAGTACTTC. Its protein product is CSVEYRGENIQYF.

The rearrangement joins TRBV27 to TRBJ2-3; 7 nucleotides agree with TRBD2. V was pared by 5 bases and J by 4 bases, with 12 bases of the junction left unmatched. CDR3 length equals 16 residues. Per germline, CDR1 MNHEY and CDR2 SMNVEV (reference sequence). CDR3 nucleotide sequence: TGTGCCAGCAGTCTTACCGGGGGGATAGTGGCAGATACGCAGTATTTT. This sequence encodes CASSLTGGIVADTQYF.

This clone has only a few counts. This chain uses TRBV7-6 with TRBJ1-4; 8 bases fit TRBD1. Losses at the gene ends were 4 bases for V and 3 bases for J; bases not matched to a gene: 4. There are 15 residues in the CDR3. The germline CDR1 and CDR2 sequences are SGHVS and FNYEAQ. The CDR3 reads CASSSRGPANEKLFF. As DNA, the CDR3 is TGTGCCAGCAGCTCCAGGGGGCCGGCTAATGAAAAACTGTTTTTT.

This chain joins TRBV30 and TRBJ1-2; D not certain. The germline CDR1 and CDR2 sequences are GTSNPN and SVGIG (reference sequence). The CDR3 is 15 residues long. V was clipped by 0 bases and J by 0 bases, with 11 bases between them. CDR3 region: CAWSVLSRANYGYTF. For the CDR3, the DNA is TGTGCCTGGAGTGTACTATCAAGAGCTAACTATGGCTACACCTTC.

This clone occurred a few times. The chain couples TRBV9 to TRBJ2-3, with TRBD2 matching 11 bases. In germline, CDR1 is SGDLS, CDR2 YYNGEE. The CDR3 covers 19 residues. J gave up 2 bases and V 0 bases, and 11 bases lay outside the gene matches. CDR3 region: CASSVADKNSGGDTDTQYF. The CDR3 DNA reads TGTGCCAGCAGCGTAGCGGATAAAAATAGCGGGGGGGACACAGATACGCAGTATTTT.

V gene TRBV6-1 combines with J gene TRBJ2-3; D perhaps matches TRBD1 (5 bases). The CDR3 length is 15 residues. Germline V CDR1 and CDR2: MNHNS, SASEGT. V dropped 5 bases and J dropped 2 bases, with 14 bases sitting between them. CDR3 nucleotides: TGTGCCAGCAGTCCCGGACATACCGTCACAGATACGCAGTATTTT. The encoded protein is CASSPGHTVTDTQYF.

V usage is TRBV11-3 and J usage is TRBJ1-5; 12 bases match TRBD1. From germline, CDR1 is SGHNT and CDR2 YENEEA. Trimming took 6 bases from V and 9 from J; bases not matched to a gene: 6. The CDR3 has 14 amino acids. The CDR3 protein is CASRGDRGRAPQHF. In DNA form, the CDR3 reads TGTGCCAGCAGGGGGGACAGGGGGCGAGCGCCCCAGCATTTT.